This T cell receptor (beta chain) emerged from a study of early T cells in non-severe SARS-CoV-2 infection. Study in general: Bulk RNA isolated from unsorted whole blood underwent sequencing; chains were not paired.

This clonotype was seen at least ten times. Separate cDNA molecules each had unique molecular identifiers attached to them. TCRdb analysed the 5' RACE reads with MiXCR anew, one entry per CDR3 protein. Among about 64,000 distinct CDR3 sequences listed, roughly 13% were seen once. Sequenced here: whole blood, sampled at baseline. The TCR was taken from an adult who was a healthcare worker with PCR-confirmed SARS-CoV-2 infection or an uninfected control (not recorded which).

Here the CDR3 reads CASHGGRMNTEAFF. CDR3 nucleotide sequence: TGTGCCAGTCACGGGGGTAGGATGAACACTGAAGCTTTCTTT. This chain uses TRBV28 with TRBJ1-1; the D gene is possibly TRBD1 (5 bases). Germline assignment: CDR1 MDHEN and CDR2 SYDVKM. The V end lost 9 bases, the J end lost 0 bases, and 14 bases lay between the germline ends. The length of the CDR3 is 14 residues.